Below are 16 T cell receptor beta chains sequenced from a single sample in a study of T cells in Graves' hyperthyroidism and ophthalmopathy. Researchers took RNA transcripts and amplified the TCR beta CDR3 regions from them. HTBI primers were employed in a first-round RT-PCR of the TCR CDR3. TCRdb called the multiplex PCR reads again in MiXCR, with one record for every CDR3 protein. Of about 290,000 distinct CDR3 sequences listed, roughly 15% were seen once; the top ten hold 30%. Input material: blood. The receptors derive from a woman aged 45-59 years with Graves' hyperthyroidism that later progressed to Graves' ophthalmopathy.

The V call is TRBV30, the J call TRBJ2-3, with TRBD2 matching 7 bases. The CDR3 is 15 amino acids. The J segment lost 0 bases and the V segment lost 3 bases, leaving 6 bases of the junction unmatched. Germline loops: CDR1 GTSNPN, CDR2 SVGIG (reference sequence). CDR3 DNA: TGTGCCTGGAGCCTCCTAGCGGCTAGCACAGATACGCAGTATTTT. Translated, it gives CAWSLLAASTDTQYF.

The chain employs TRBV6-1 and TRBJ1-2; TRBD1 matches at 7 bases. Trimming cost V 7 bases and J 4 bases; bases outside gene matches: 18. This CDR3 is 17 amino acids long. Germline loops: CDR1 MNHNS, CDR2 SASEGT. The CDR3 here is CASMGNMGQSAFYGYTF. The CDR3 nucleotides read TGTGCCAGCATGGGAAACATGGGACAGTCAGCCTTCTATGGCTACACCTTC.

This clonotype was detected many times. V usage is TRBV5-1 and J usage is TRBJ2-1; TRBD2 aligns across 11 bases. The CDR3 sequence is 12 residues long. Germline V lookup: CDR1 SGHRS, CDR2 YFSETQ. The J segment lost 6 bases and the V segment lost 7 bases, leaving 0 bases of the junction unmatched. In nucleotides, the CDR3 is TGCGCCAGCGGACTAGCGGGCAATGAGCAGTTCTTC. Protein sequence: CASGLAGNEQFF.

This clonotype has a count of ten or more. The J gene is TRBJ2-5, the V gene TRBV20-1, with D maybe TRBD2 (6 bases). The CDR3 is made up of 14 amino acids. Germline V lookup: CDR1 DFQATT, CDR2 SNEGSKA (reference sequence). V lost 7 bases to trimming and J lost 2 bases, with 17 bases between them. The CDR3 sequence is CSGPWRDVQETQYF. The DNA for the CDR3 is TGCAGTGGTCCCTGGCGGGACGTACAAGAGACCCAGTACTTC.

Only a few counts were recorded for this clonotype. The V and J genes are TRBV20-1 and TRBJ2-1; the D call may be TRBD1 or TRBD2 (5 bases each). CDR1 and CDR2 from the germline V gene are DFQATT and SNEGSKA (reference sequence). The CDR3 is 14 amino acids. V was pared by 3 bases and J by 3 bases, with 12 bases between. In DNA, the CDR3 is TGCAGTGCTAGGTTTGGGACGATCTACAATGAGCAGTTCTTC. Its protein is CSARFGTIYNEQFF.

This clonotype was seen ten or more times. The chain couples TRBV5-4 to TRBJ2-7; D gene uncertain. The CDR3 covers 15 residues. V shed 4 bases and J shed 2 bases, with 16 bases lying between them. The germline CDR1 and CDR2 sequences are SGHNT and YYREEE (reference sequence). This CDR3 is CASSPRPAPPYEQYF. CDR3 DNA: TGTGCCAGCAGCCCCAGACCCGCGCCCCCCTACGAGCAGTACTTC.

The gene calls are TRBV12-3 or TRBV12-4 and TRBJ2-7; D may be TRBD2 (5 bases). The ends were cut back, 4 bases at V and 6 bases at J, with 10 bases in the middle. The CDR3 runs to 12 residues. The CDR3 loop reads CASSSLAGEQYF. CDR3 nucleotide sequence: TGTGCCAGCAGTTCGCTAGCAGGCGAGCAGTACTTC.

This clonotype occurred many times. The DNA for the CDR3 is TGTGCCAGCGGTCAGAACAATCAGCCCCAGCATTTT. Translation gives CASGQNNQPQHF. The gene calls are TRBV6-1 and TRBJ1-5; D not resolved. The CDR3 loop spans 12 amino acids. Germline assignment: CDR1 MNHNS and CDR2 SASEGT. Deletions cut 8 bases from V and 3 bases from J, with 8 bases between.

This clonotype was counted at least ten times. The chain links TRBV20-1 to TRBJ1-2; D ambiguous. CDR3 length equals 13 residues. Germline lookup yields CDR1 DFQATT and CDR2 SNEGSKA (reference sequence). The ends were cut back, 3 bases at V and 5 bases at J, with 13 bases in the middle. CDR3 sequence reads: CSASTALQYGYTF. The CDR3 nucleotides are TGCAGTGCTAGTACAGCCCTACAGTATGGCTACACCTTC.

This clonotype was detected many times. The gene calls are TRBV5-1 and TRBJ2-7; tentative D call: TRBD1 (6 bases). In germline, CDR1 is SGHRS, CDR2 YFSETQ. CDR3 length: 14 residues. V was cut by 4 bases and J by 2 bases, with 13 bases left in between. This CDR3 is CASSKGEATYEQYF. DNA of the CDR3: TGCGCCAGCAGCAAGGGGGAAGCGACCTACGAGCAGTACTTC.

This clonotype was detected many times. The chain uses TRBV11-2 and TRBJ2-4, with D perhaps being TRBD1 or TRBD2 (5 bases each). There are 17 residues in the CDR3. Germline CDR1 SGHAT, CDR2 FQNNGV. V was shortened by 4 bases and J by 8 bases, with 24 bases between the two germline ends. CDR3 coding DNA: TGTGCCAGCAGCTCCATAATCGGTTGGGGGAGAAGATACATTCAGTACTTC. Protein sequence: CASSSIIGWGRRYIQYF.

The V gene is TRBV19, the J gene TRBJ2-4; D gene unclear. V was pared by 7 bases and J by 0 bases, with 7 bases between. Germline-derived CDR1 and CDR2 are LNHDA and SQIVND (reference sequence). This CDR3 region has 13 residues. Here the CDR3 reads CASTHRAKNIQYF. CDR3 DNA sequence: TGTGCCAGTACGCACAGAGCCAAAAACATTCAGTACTTC.

In its sample, this clonotype was seen many times. This sequence joins TRBV12-3 or TRBV12-4 and TRBJ1-1; D unclear. V shed 3 bases and J shed 4 bases, with 18 bases lying between them. CDR3 size: 16 residues. The DNA of the CDR3 is TGTGCCAGCAGTTTCGGGTTTTTGCCAACGGGCACTGAAGCTTTCTTT. Its protein product is CASSFGFLPTGTEAFF.

In its sample, this clonotype was seen a few times. The rearrangement joins TRBV28 to TRBJ1-2; TRBD1 matches 10 bases. Germline CDR1 and CDR2: MDHEN and SYDVKM. The ends lost 5 bases at V and 8 bases at J; junction bases unmatched: 11. There are 15 residues in the CDR3. The CDR3 sequence is CASSVWGTGAKGYTF. The CDR3 DNA is TGTGCCAGCAGTGTTTGGGGGACAGGGGCGAAAGGCTACACCTTC.

This clonotype was picked up many times. This sequence joins TRBV6-1 and TRBJ2-7; a possible D gene is TRBD1 (6 bases). The CDR3 has 14 amino acids. Trimming pared 6 bases from V and 0 bases from J, leaving 12 bases between. Germline assignment: CDR1 MNHNS and CDR2 SASEGT. The chain's CDR3 is CASRQGPSSYEQYF. For the CDR3, the DNA is TGTGCCAGCAGACAGGGCCCGAGCTCCTACGAGCAGTACTTC.

In this sample, this clonotype turned up a few times. The J gene is TRBJ2-7, the V gene TRBV4-1; no clear D gene. V lost 3 bases and J 7 bases, leaving 10 bases between the germline ends. The CDR3 runs to 12 residues. The germline V gene has CDR1 MGHRA and CDR2 YSYEKL. The DNA of the CDR3 is TGCGCCAGCAGCCAGGAAGGAATGGAGCAGTACTTC. This gives the protein CASSQEGMEQYF.